The source of this TCR beta chain is a study of cytomegalovirus exposure and HLA in healthy donors. This PCR relied on a set of 60 Vbeta primers and 13 Jbeta primers. Generated by immunoSEQ multiplex PCR, the TCRdb table keeps only in-frame clones and is missing some. Seen here are approximately 150,000 clones, 84% observed once, and the top ten hold around 2.5%. This CDR3 is 13 amino acids long. V was clipped by 7 bases and J by 0 bases, with 10 bases between them. This sequence joins TRBV23-1 and TRBJ2-7, with D hard to call. TRBV23-1 is sorted into the ORF group, with uncertain function. This TCR was sampled from a boy between 2 and 10 years old in good health and CMV-seronegative. The sequencing input was PBMCs. The CDR3 DNA sequence: TGCGCCAGCATTAGCAGAAGCTCCTACGAGCAGTACTTC. Its translation is CASISRSSYEQYF.